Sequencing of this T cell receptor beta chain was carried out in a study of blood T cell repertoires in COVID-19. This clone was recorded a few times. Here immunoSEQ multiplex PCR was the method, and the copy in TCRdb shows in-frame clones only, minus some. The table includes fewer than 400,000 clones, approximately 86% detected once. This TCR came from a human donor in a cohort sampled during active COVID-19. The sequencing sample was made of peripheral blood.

CDR3 coding DNA: TGTGCCAGCAGCCTAAGCCAGGGATCTGAAGCTTTCTTT. Translation gives CASSLSQGSEAFF. This chain connects TRBV3-1 (or the pseudogene TRBV3-2) to TRBJ1-1, with a tentative D call TRBD1 (5 bases). The CDR3 spans 13 residues. V dropped 4 bases and J dropped 6 bases, with 12 bases sitting between them. From germline, CDR1 is LGHDT and CDR2 YNNKEL (reference sequence).